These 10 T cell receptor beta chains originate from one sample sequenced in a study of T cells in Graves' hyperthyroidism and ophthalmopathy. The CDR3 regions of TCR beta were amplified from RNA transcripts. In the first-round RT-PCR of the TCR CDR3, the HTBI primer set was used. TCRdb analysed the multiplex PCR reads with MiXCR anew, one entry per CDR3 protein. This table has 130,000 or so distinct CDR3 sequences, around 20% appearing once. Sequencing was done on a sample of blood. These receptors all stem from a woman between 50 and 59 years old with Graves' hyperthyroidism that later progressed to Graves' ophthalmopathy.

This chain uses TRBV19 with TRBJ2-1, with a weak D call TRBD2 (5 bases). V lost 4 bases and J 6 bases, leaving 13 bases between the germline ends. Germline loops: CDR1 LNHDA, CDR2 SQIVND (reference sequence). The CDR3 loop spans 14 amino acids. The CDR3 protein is CASSKSGGTNEQFF. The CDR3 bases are TGTGCCAGTAGTAAGAGCGGAGGTACCAATGAGCAGTTCTTC.

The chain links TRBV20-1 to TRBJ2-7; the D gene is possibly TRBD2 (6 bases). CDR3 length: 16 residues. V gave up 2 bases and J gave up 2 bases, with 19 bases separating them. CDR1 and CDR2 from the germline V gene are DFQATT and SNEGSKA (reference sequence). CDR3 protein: CSARYGTGVLTYEQYV. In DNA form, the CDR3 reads TGCAGTGCTAGATATGGGACGGGAGTCCTAACCTACGAGCAGTACGTC.

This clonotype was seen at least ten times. The CDR3, as DNA: TGTGCCTGGAGTAAAGTGGTCTTCCAAGAGACCCAGTACTTC. The encoded protein is CAWSKVVFQETQYF. V gene TRBV30 combines with J gene TRBJ2-5; D is unresolved. Germline CDR1 is GTSNPN and CDR2 is SVGIG (reference sequence). Trimming cost V 2 bases and J 1 base, with 11 bases left between them. This CDR3 contains 14 residues.

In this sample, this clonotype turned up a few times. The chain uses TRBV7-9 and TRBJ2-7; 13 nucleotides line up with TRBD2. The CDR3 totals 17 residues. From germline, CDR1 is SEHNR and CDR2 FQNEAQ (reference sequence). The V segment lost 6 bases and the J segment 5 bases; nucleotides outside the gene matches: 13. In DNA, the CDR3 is TGTGCCAGCAGTTTCGGACTAGCGGGAGCTATTCGGGACGAGCAGTACTTC. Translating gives CASSFGLAGAIRDEQYF.

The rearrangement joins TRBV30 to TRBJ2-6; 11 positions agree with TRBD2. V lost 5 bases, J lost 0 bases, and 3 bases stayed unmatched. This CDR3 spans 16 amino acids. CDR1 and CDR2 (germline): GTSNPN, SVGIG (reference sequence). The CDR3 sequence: CAWRSGGGSGANVLTF. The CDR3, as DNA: TGTGCCTGGCGTAGCGGGGGGGGCTCTGGGGCCAACGTCCTGACTTTC.

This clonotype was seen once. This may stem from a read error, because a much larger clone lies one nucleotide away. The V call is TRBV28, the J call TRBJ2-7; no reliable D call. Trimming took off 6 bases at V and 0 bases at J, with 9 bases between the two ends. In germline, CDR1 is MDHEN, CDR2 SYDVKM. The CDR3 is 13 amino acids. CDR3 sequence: CASRPATSYEQYF. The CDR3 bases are TGTGCCAGCAGGCCGGCCACCTCCTACGAGCAGTACTTC.

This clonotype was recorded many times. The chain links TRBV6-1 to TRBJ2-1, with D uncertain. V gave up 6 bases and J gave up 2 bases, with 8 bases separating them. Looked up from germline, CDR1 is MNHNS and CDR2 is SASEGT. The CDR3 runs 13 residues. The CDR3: CASRRDAYNEQFF. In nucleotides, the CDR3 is TGTGCCAGCAGGCGCGATGCCTACAATGAGCAGTTCTTC.

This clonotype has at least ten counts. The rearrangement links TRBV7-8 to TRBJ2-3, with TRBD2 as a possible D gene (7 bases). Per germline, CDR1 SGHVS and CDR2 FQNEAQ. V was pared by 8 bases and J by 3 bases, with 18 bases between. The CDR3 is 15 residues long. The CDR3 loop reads CASGGAVQATDTQYF. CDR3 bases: TGTGCCAGCGGGGGGGCGGTACAGGCAACAGATACGCAGTATTTT.

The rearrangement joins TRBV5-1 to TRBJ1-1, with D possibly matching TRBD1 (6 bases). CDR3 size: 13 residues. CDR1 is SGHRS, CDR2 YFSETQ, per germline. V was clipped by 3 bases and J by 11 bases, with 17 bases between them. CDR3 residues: CASSSTDGGQAFF. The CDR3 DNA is TGCGCCAGCAGCTCGACCGACGGGGGGCAGGCTTTCTTT.

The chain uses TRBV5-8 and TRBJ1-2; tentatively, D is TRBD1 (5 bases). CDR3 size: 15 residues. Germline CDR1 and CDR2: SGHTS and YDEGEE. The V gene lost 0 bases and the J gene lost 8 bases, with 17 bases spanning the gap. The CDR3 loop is CASSLEGPNPYGYTF. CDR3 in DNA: TGTGCCAGCAGCTTGGAGGGACCGAACCCCTACGGCTACACCTTC.